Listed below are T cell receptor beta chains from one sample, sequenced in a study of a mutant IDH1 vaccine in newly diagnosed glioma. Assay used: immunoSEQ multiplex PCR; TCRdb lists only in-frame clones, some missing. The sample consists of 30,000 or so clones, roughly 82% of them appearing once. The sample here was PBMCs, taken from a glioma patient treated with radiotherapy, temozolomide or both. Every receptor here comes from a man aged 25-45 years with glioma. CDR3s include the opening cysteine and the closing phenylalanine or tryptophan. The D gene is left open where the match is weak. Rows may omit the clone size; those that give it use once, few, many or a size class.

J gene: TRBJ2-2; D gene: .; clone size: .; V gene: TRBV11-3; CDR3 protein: CASSFGGGELFF; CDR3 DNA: TGTGCCAGCAGCTTTGGCGGCGGGGAGCTGTTTTTT
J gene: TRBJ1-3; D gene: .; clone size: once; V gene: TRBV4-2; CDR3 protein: CASSQEGGGNTIYF; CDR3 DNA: TGTGCCAGCAGCCAAGAGGGGGGGGGAAACACCATATATTTT
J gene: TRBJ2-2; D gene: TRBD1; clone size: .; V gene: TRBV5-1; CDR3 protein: CASSGGQGHTGELFF; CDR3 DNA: TGCGCCAGCAGCGGCGGACAGGGACACACCGGGGAGCTGTTTTTT
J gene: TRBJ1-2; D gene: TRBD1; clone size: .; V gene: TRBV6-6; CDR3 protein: CATGRRDSPYGYTF; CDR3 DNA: TGTGCCACCGGGAGGAGGGACAGTCCCTATGGCTACACCTTC
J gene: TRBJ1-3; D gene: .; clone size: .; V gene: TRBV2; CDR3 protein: CASSPSGGPGNTIYF; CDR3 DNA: TGTGCCAGCAGTCCCAGCGGGGGGCCTGGAAACACCATATATTTT
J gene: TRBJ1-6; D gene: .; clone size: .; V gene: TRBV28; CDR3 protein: CASVISSLGQNSPLHF; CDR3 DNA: TGTGCCAGCGTAATTTCCAGTTTAGGCCAAAATTCACCCCTCCACTTT
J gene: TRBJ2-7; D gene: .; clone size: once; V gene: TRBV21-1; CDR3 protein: CASSMPGQGFYEQYF; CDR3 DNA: TGTGCCAGCAGCATGCCGGGACAGGGTTTCTACGAGCAGTACTTC
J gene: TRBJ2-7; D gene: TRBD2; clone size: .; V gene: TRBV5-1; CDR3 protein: CASSATSGSYEQYF; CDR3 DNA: TGCGCCAGCAGCGCCACTAGCGGGAGTTACGAGCAGTACTTC
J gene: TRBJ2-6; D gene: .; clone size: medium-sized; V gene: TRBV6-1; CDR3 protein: CASSENSSGANVLTF; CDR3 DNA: TGTGCCAGCAGTGAAAACAGCTCTGGGGCCAACGTCCTGACTTTC
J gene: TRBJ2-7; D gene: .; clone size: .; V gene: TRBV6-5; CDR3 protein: CASTGDGNEQYF; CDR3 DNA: TGTGCCAGCACAGGAGACGGAAACGAGCAGTACTTC
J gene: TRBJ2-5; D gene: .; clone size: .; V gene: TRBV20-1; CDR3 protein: CRAGRETQYF; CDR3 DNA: TGCAGGGCCGGTCGGGAGACCCAGTACTTC
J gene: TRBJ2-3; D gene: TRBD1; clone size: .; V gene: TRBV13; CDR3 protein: CASSHTGGDTDTQYF; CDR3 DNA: TGTGCCAGCAGCCACACAGGGGGCGACACAGATACGCAGTATTTT
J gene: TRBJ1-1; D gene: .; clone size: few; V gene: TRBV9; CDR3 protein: CASSATGGTEAFF; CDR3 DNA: TGTGCCAGCAGCGCTACTGGAGGCACTGAAGCTTTCTTT
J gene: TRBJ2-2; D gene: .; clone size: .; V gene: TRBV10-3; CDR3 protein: CAISEAHFSSGRTGELFF; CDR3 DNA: TGTGCCATCAGTGAGGCCCACTTTAGTTCAGGGCGTACCGGGGAGCTGTTTTTT
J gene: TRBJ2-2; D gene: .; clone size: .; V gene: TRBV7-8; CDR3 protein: CASRRTFFSTWELFF; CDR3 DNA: TGTGCCAGCAGGAGGACTTTTTTTTCTACCTGGGAGCTGTTTTTT
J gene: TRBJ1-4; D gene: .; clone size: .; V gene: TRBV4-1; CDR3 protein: CASSQTTGGTNEKLFF; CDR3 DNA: TGCGCCAGCAGCCAAACTACAGGAGGGACTAATGAAAAACTGTTTTTT
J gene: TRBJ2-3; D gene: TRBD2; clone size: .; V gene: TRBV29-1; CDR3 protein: CSASKFGGESTDTQYF; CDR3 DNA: TGCAGCGCGAGCAAGTTTGGGGGGGAGAGCACAGATACGCAGTATTTT
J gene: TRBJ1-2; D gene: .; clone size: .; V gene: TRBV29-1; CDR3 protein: CSVEATGLGRSGGYTF; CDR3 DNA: TGCAGCGTTGAAGCTACAGGCCTCGGCCGTAGTGGAGGCTACACCTTC
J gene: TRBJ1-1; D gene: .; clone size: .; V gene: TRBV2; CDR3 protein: CASSESPQPNTEAFF; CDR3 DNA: TGTGCCAGCAGTGAAAGCCCCCAACCGAACACTGAAGCTTTCTTT
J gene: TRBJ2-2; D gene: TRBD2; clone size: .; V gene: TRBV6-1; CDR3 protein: CASSGREGEFTGELFF; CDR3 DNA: TGTGCCAGCAGTGGGCGGGAGGGGGAGTTCACCGGGGAGCTGTTTTTT
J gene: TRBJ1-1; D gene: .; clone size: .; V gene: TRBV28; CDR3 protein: CASSYSRGHTEAFF; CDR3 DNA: TGTGCCAGCAGTTACTCCAGGGGCCACACTGAAGCTTTCTTT
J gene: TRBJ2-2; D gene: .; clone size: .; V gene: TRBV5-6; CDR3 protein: CASSLAGTGELFF; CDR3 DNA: TGTGCCAGCAGCTTGGCGGGCACCGGGGAGCTGTTTTTT
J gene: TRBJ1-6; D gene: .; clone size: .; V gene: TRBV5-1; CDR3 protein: CASSLGRDPDSPLHF; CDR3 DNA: TGCGCCAGCAGCTTGGGGAGGGATCCGGATTCACCCCTCCACTTT
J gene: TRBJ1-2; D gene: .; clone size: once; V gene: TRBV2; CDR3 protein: CASSGSGDYGYTF; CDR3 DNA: TGTGCCAGCAGTGGGTCAGGGGACTATGGCTACACCTTC
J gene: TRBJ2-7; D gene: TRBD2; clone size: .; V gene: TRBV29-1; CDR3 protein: CSGGSGESYEQYF; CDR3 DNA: TGCAGCGGAGGTAGCGGGGAGTCCTACGAGCAGTACTTC
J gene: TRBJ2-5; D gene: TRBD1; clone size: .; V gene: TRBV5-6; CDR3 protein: CASSLGDRGQETQYF; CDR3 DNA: TGTGCCAGCAGCTTGGGGGACAGGGGGCAAGAGACCCAGTACTTC
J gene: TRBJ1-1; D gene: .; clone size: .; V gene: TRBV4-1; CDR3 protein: CASSQRTGQELNTEAFF; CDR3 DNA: TGCGCCAGCAGCCAACGAACGGGGCAGGAGCTGAACACTGAAGCTTTCTTT
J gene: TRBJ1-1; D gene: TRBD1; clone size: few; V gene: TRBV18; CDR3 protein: CASSQRGQGVSTEAFF; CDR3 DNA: TGTGCCAGCTCACAACGCGGACAGGGTGTGAGCACTGAAGCTTTCTTT
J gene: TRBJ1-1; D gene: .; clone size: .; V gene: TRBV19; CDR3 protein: CASTAAMNSRTEAFF; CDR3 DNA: TGTGCCAGTACCGCGGCAATGAACAGTCGGACTGAAGCTTTCTTT
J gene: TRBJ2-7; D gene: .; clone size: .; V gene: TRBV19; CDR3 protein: CASSIRTGPTFSEQYF; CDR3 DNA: TGTGCCAGTAGTATTCGAACGGGACCGACGTTTAGTGAGCAGTACTTC
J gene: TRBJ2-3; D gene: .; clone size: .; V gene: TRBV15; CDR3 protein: CATSSGPAADTQYF; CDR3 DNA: TGTGCCACCAGCAGCGGACCAGCCGCAGATACGCAGTATTTT
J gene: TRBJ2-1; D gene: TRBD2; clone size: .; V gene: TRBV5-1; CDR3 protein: CASSLLGTSGGPGSYNEQFF; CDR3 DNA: TGCGCCAGCAGCTTGCTGGGGACTAGCGGGGGGCCCGGCTCCTACAATGAGCAGTTCTTC
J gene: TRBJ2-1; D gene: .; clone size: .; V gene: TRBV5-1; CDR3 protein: CASSLDSSLPYNEQFF; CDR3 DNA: TGCGCCAGCAGTCTCGACTCTAGCCTTCCCTACAATGAGCAGTTCTTC
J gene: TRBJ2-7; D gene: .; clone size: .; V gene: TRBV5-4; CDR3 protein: CASSVKSLAYEQYF; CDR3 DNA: TGTGCCAGCAGCGTAAAAAGTCTTGCTTACGAGCAGTACTTC
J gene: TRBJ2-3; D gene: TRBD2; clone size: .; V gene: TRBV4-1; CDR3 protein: CASSLDERGGRYF; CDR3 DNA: TGCGCCAGCAGCCTCGATGAGCGGGGGGGTAGGTATTTT
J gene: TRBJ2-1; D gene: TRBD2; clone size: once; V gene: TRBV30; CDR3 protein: CAWVTSGTINEQFF; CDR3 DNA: TGTGCCTGGGTCACTAGCGGGACGATCAATGAGCAGTTCTTC
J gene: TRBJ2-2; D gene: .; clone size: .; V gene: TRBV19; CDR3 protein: CASSILGANTGELFF; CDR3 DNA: TGTGCCAGTAGTATACTCGGGGCGAACACCGGGGAGCTGTTTTTT
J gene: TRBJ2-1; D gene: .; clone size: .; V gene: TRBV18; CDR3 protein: CASPKSPLGGIHNEQFF; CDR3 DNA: TGTGCCAGCCCGAAATCCCCCCTAGGAGGTATACACAATGAGCAGTTCTTC
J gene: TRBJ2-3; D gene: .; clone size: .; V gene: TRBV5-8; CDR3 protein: CASSRFTDTQYF; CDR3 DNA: TGTGCCAGCAGCCGGTTCACAGATACGCAGTATTTT
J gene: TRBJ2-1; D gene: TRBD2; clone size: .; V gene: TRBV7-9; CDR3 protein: CASSFGYRLAGVTEQFF; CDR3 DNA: TGTGCCAGCAGCTTCGGTTATCGGCTAGCGGGGGTGACTGAGCAGTTCTTC
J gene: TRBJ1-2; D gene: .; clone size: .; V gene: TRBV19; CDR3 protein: CASSTGTAYGYTF; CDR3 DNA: TGTGCCAGTAGTACCGGGACGGCGTATGGCTACACCTTC
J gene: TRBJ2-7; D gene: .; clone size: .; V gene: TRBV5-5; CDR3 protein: CASRGYSSYEQYF; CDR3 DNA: TGTGCCAGCAGAGGGTACTCCTCCTACGAGCAGTACTTC
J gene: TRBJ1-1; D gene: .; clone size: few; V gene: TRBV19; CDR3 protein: CATKNTEAFF; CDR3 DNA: TGTGCCACCAAAAACACTGAAGCTTTCTTT
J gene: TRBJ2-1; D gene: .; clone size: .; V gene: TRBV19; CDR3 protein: CASWGAPFYNEQFF; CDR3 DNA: TGTGCCAGTTGGGGGGCCCCTTTCTACAATGAGCAGTTCTTC
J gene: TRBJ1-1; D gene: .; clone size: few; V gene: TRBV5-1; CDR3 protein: CASSFDKGGTEAFF; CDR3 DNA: TGCGCCAGCAGCTTCGATAAGGGCGGCACTGAAGCTTTCTTT
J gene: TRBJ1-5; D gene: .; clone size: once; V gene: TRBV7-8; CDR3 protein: CASSLFGGTNQPQHF; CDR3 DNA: TGTGCCAGCAGCCTTTTTGGCGGGACCAATCAGCCCCAGCATTTT
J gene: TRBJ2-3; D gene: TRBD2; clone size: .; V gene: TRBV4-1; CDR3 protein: CASSSPGRAVDTQYF; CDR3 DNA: TGCGCCAGCTCCTCCCCCGGGAGGGCCGTAGATACGCAGTATTTT
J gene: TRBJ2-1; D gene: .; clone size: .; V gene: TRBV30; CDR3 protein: CAWSLHRPSRRTYNEQFF; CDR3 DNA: TGTGCCTGGAGTCTCCACCGCCCCAGCAGACGAACTTACAATGAGCAGTTCTTC
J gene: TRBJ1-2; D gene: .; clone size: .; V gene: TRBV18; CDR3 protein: CASSPQGNAGYTF; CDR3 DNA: TGTGCCAGCTCGCCCCAGGGGAACGCTGGCTACACCTTC
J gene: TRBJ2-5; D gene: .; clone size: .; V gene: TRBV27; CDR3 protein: CASSLRVDGETQYF; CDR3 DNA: TGTGCCAGCAGTTTAAGGGTAGATGGAGAGACCCAGTACTTC
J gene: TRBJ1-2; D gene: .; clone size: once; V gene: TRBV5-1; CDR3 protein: CASSLEGTTGIF; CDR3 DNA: TGCGCCAGCAGCTTGGAAGGAACCACAGGGATCTTC
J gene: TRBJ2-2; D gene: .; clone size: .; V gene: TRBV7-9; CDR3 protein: CASSFTGELFF; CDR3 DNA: TGTGCCAGCAGCTTCACCGGGGAGCTGTTTTTT
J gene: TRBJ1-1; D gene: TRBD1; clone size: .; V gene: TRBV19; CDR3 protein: CASSQQGGITEAFF; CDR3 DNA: TGTGCCAGTTCTCAACAGGGGGGAATCACTGAAGCTTTCTTT
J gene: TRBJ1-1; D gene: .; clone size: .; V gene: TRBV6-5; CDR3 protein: CASSYSQGRTEAFF; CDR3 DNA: TGTGCCAGCAGTTACTCCCAGGGAAGGACTGAAGCTTTCTTT